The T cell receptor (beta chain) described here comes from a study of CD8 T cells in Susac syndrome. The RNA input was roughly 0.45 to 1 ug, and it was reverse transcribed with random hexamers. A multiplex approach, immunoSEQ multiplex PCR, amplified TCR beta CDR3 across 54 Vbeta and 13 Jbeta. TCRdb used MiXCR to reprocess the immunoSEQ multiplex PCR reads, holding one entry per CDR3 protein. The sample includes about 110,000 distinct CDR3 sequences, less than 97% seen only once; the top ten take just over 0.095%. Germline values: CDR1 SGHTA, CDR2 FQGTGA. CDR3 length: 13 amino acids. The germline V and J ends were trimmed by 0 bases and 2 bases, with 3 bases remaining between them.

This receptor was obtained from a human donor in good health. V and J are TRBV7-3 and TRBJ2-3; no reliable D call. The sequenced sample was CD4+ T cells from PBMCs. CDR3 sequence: CASSLTYTDTQYF. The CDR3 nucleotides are TGTGCCAGCAGCTTAACGTACACAGATACGCAGTATTTT.